The following is a TCR beta chain sequence with its context. Its antigen is currently unknown. The data derive from a study of T cell responses to AZD1222 COVID-19 vaccine. Across the study: Investigators merged groups given second doses at roughly 4 or roughly 12 weeks.

Deletions cut 0 bases from V and 1 base from J, with 10 bases between. Germline V lookup: CDR1 SGHRS, CDR2 YFSETQ. The CDR3 contains 15 residues. Generated by immunoSEQ multiplex PCR, the TCRdb table keeps only in-frame clones and is missing some. The top ten hold about 5% of the sample, which has about 150,000 clones, roughly nine tenths seen once. Study outcomes and limitations: After two AZD1222 doses, spike-specific TCR breadth and depth rose versus day 0. Seropositive AZD1222 recipients at baseline numbered only five or six. Regions left unmutated in variants are reportedly the target of nearly half of spike-specific TCRs.

The specimen was peripheral blood, collected on day 0 of AZD1222 vaccination. This sequence was found in an adult in good health. The V and J genes are TRBV5-1 and TRBJ1-1; tentative D call: TRBD1 (5 bases). This CDR3 reads CASSLEGPSNTEAFF. CDR3 in DNA: TGCGCCAGCAGCTTGGAGGGACCCTCGAACACTGAAGCTTTCTTT.